This T cell receptor (beta chain) was identified in a study of regulatory T cells in long-lasting Graves disease. Study in general: Under 3 months of antithyroid drugs had been taken by newly diagnosed Graves' patients. Overall study results and limits: There were preferences for TRBV28, TRBJ1-2 and TRBJ2-5 in persistent disease. Accuracy may have suffered from the small sample size.

Arm-PCR of CDR3 regions and iRepertoire HTBI primers were used to build TCR beta libraries. TCRdb passed the multiplex PCR reads through MiXCR, listing each CDR3 protein once. This table has about 500,000 distinct CDR3 sequences, around 16% appearing once. Concerning this clonotype: The antigen is undetermined.

The time point here: newly diagnosed GD, antithyroid drugs for less than 3 months. There was RNA extracted from PBMCs, and the TCR library was made from it. This CDR3 is built from 17 residues. Trimming removed 3 bases from V and 6 bases from J; junction bases left unmatched: 10. Germline assignment: CDR1 KGHDR and CDR2 SFDVKD. This same sample was also part of a study on T cells in Graves' hyperthyroidism and ophthalmopathy. As reported in that work: The primer set for the first-round RT-PCR of the TCR CDR3 was HTBI.

This chain links TRBV24-1 with TRBJ2-3, with 11 bases aligning to TRBD2. This receptor was obtained from a man aged 40-49 years with Graves disease. Sequenced here: peripheral blood mononuclear cells (PBMCs), sampled at new diagnosis, from a patient treated with antithyroid drugs. CDR3 nucleotide sequence: TGTGCCACCAGTGATCGAATACTAGCGGGAGAAATCGATACGCAGTATTTT. It is translated as CATSDRILAGEIDTQYF.